The source of this T cell receptor (beta chain) is a study of beta chain features in type 1 diabetes. Study background: Cell yields, gender and age were comparable in patients and healthy donors.

Reverse transcription of all isolated RNA meant that expressed TCRB transcripts were sequenced. The read count averaged about 3.57 million across naive, central memory and regulatory T cell samples. The assay was immunoSEQ multiplex PCR, and TCRdb's table has in-frame clones only and misses some. The sample records under 500,000 clones, around 28% being singletons. A single heparinised blood sample, averaging approximately 100 mL, was obtained per donor. Central memory, naive, regulatory and stem cell-like memory CD4+ cells were sorted by CD45RO/CCR7/CD25/CD127/CD95/CD27. The V and J ends lost 0 bases and 3 bases respectively, with 12 bases between them. Germline lookup yields CDR1 SGHTA and CDR2 FQGNSA. This CDR3 comprises 15 residues.

This chain connects TRBV7-2 to TRBJ2-7; tentative D call: TRBD2 (6 bases). The receptor comes from a man younger than 30 in good health. Sequenced: naive CD4+ T cells from blood. Written as DNA, the CDR3 is TGTGCCAGCAGCTTAGCAGCGGGCTCAGTCTACGAGCAGTACTTC. It is translated as CASSLAAGSVYEQYF. The entire variable domain, with the rest obtained from reference TRBV7-2 and TRBJ2-7, is as follows: GAGVSQSPSNKVTEKGKDVELRCDPISGHTALYWYRQSLGQGLEFLIYFQGNSAPDKSGLPSDRFSAERTGGSVSTLTIQRTQQEDSAVYLCASSLAAGSVYEQYFGPGTRLTVT.